This T cell receptor beta chain appears in the sequencing data of a study of shared clonotypes between healthy human individuals. Clones were sequenced by immunoSEQ multiplex PCR, and TCRdb holds only the in-frame ones, with some missing. The sample yields 550,000 to 800,000 clones, roughly 88% seen once. Points from the study as a whole: Clonotypes not shared had lower generation probabilities than those common to all four donors. It was observed that roughly 5.1% of naive CD4 clonotypes were shared across a few donors.

J was trimmed by 2 bases and V by 4 bases; bases with no gene match: 3. Germline values: CDR1 SNHLY, CDR2 FYNNEI. The CDR3 extends over 15 amino acids. Note on this clone: Its antigen remains unidentified. Since a much larger clone is just one base distant, this may be a read error.

This sequence was found in a young man in good health. Some clones in this sample may be carry-over from other donors' samples. Sequenced sample: memory CD8+ T cells from PBMCs. The subset: CD45RO+ cells pooled with CCR7-negative TemRA cells. The chain links TRBV2 to TRBJ2-3; 10 bases are a match to TRBD2. CDR3: CASSGTSGHTDTQYF. DNA of the CDR3: TGTGCCAGCAGTGGGACTAGCGGCCACACAGATACGCAGTATTTT.